This T cell receptor (beta chain) is from a study of T cell responses to AZD1222 COVID-19 vaccine (dated by TCRdb to the early 2020s). Some background on the complete study: AZD1222 recipients given second doses at about 4 weeks or at about 12 weeks were pooled, since spike-specific TCR depth and breadth were not found to differ between the two schedules. A total of roughly 240 trial participants underwent TCR sequencing, of whom around 200 received two doses of AZD1222 and about 25 received two doses of the MenACWY control vaccine. Trial participants were enrolled into age subgroups of 18-55, 56-69 and 70-plus years, which contained about 150, 28 and 57 TCR-sequenced participants, respectively.

The CDR3 regions of human TCRbeta chains were analyzed by immunosequencing. Per the source publication's procedure: TCRs in the repertoires were matched against a reference library of SARS-CoV-2-specific TCRs that had been generated with the MIRA antigen-specificity platform. Breadth meant the fraction of unique TCRs that were SARS-CoV-2-associated, whereas depth meant the fraction of total T cells that were SARS-CoV-2-associated. Using the MIRA data, each spike-specific TCR was mapped to the spike region that the TCR reacts to and placed in a CD4 or CD8 class. Log10-transformed breadth and depth values were compared by one-way ANOVA with Sidak's multiple comparisons tests. TCRdb limited this immuneACCESS table to in-frame rearrangements with V and J called. A share of clones is missing; checked studies link under half to unresolved V genes, and the rest is unexplained. That table is the source of V, J and clone size, and D and trimming were worked out from the DNA. Within this sample are about 190,000 clones, with around 93% of them counted one time only. Together, the top ten hold roughly 9.2% of the sample.

The time point label corresponds to: baseline before first vaccination. The vaccinee samples were drawn from two UK trials, COV001 and COV002, one of which was a single-blind randomized controlled phase 2/3 trial testing AZD1222 (ChAdOx1 nCoV-19) in healthy adults. Trial participant PBMC samples were collected at day 0 and day 28 after the second dose for TCRbeta chain sequencing. The CDR3 spans 14 residues, from the cysteine through the phenylalanine. Only CDR3 DNA remains: 42 bases, in frame from the first base. Sequences SGHNT (CDR1) and YYREEE (CDR2) are obtained from the germline V gene (reference sequence). Relative to germline, V is missing 0 bases and J is missing 6 bases, with 5 bases of the junction outside any gene match. In regard to this clone: The antigen it binds to is not known. Base qualities are missing; no much larger clone stands one base away.

Points the paper makes about the study in general: Because no day 14 peak-response samples were available, the repertoires could be characterized only after the peak T cell response. Vaccine-associated CD4 TCRs spanned the whole spike protein, with dominant responses in regions 160-218 and 743-854. After two AZD1222 doses, both the breadth and the depth of spike-specific TCRs were significantly higher than at day 0 and than in MenACWY recipients. Participants were mostly white British and included more females than males, and it was suggested by the authors that clonal diversity may have been underestimated. Only five to seven AZD1222 recipients were SARS-CoV-2 seropositive at baseline, limiting conclusions about previously exposed vaccinees. Epitopes outside the regions mutated in the B.1.351 and B.1.1.7 variants were reportedly recognized by nearly half of the unique spike-specific TCRs. In the small 56-69-year group, the increase in depth fell short of significance, most likely because of low power.

The sample here was peripheral blood, taken on day 0 of AZD1222 vaccination. This clonotype was obtained from an adult in good health. The receptor chain draws on TRBV5-4 and TRBJ1-2, with 7 bases matching TRBD1. The CDR3 here reads CASSLVGTVDGYTF. The sequenced DNA: TGTGCCAGCAGCTTGGTCGGGACAGTCGATGGCTACACCTTC.